One sample yielded the 13 T cell receptor beta chains listed below, sequenced in a study of blood T cells in healthy people across ages. Next came a second PCR, run for about 6 to 12 cycles, which used a sample-barcoded 5' primer along with a J-beta primer mix. Via MiXCR, TCRdb re-called the 5' RACE reads, giving one row per CDR3 protein. The table includes roughly 1,700,000 distinct CDR3 sequences, roughly 30% detected once. Sequencing was carried out using blood. These receptors all stem from a woman in her thirties in good health.

This clonotype was seen a few times. The rearrangement joins TRBV12-3 or TRBV12-4 to TRBJ1-5; no definite D call. CDR3 length: 16 residues. V lost 6 bases and J 7 bases, leaving 22 bases between the germline ends. CDR3: CASRLWTAASGQPQHF. CDR3 in DNA: TGTGCCAGCAGACTTTGGACCGCCGCGTCTGGCCAGCCCCAGCATTTT.

This clonotype was counted only a few times. The genes are TRBV20-1 and TRBJ2-3, with D perhaps being TRBD1 or TRBD2 (8 bases each). The CDR3 extends over 16 amino acids. Germline assignment: CDR1 DFQATT and CDR2 SNEGSKA (reference sequence). The V end lost 3 bases, the J end lost 4 bases, and 20 bases lay between the germline ends. The CDR3 loop is CSARPWVAGQADTQYF. CDR3 coding DNA: TGCAGTGCTAGGCCGTGGGTAGCGGGACAGGCAGATACGCAGTATTTT.

This clonotype was seen only a few times. The V gene is TRBV12-5, the J gene TRBJ2-7, with D possibly called TRBD1 or TRBD2 (5 bases each). Trimming removed 7 bases from V and 2 bases from J, with 33 bases in between. The V gene's germline CDR1 is LGHNT and CDR2 FRNRAP. The length of the CDR3 is 20 residues. The CDR3 nucleotides are TGTGCTAGTGCCCCCTCCCACCGGGGATTAAGGGGACGAGGGACCTACGAGCAGTACTTC. The encoded protein is CASAPSHRGLRGRGTYEQYF.

This clonotype turned up a few times. The rearrangement joins TRBV5-1 to TRBJ2-7; D may be TRBD2 (7 bases). Germline loops: CDR1 SGHRS, CDR2 YFSETQ. The germline V and J ends were trimmed by 4 bases and 0 bases, with 17 bases remaining between them. There are 16 residues in the CDR3. CDR3 residues: CASSPGGSSTSYEQYF. For the CDR3, the DNA is TGCGCCAGCAGCCCGGGGGGCAGCTCAACCTCCTACGAGCAGTACTTC.

At least ten counts were recorded for this clonotype. The chain recombines TRBV12-5 with TRBJ2-1; 9 positions agree with TRBD2. CDR3 length: 17 amino acids. Per the germline V gene, CDR1 is LGHNT and CDR2 is FRNRAP. With 0 bases clipped from V and 7 bases from J, the junction kept 10 bases outside the gene matches. The CDR3 is CASGLVLDSLAGNEQFF. Written as DNA, the CDR3 is TGTGCTAGTGGTTTGGTACTGGATTCTCTAGCGGGGAATGAGCAGTTCTTC.

The gene calls are TRBV20-1 and TRBJ1-1; 11 bases align to TRBD1. The length of the CDR3 is 15 residues. Germline V gene data show CDR1 as DFQATT and CDR2 as SNEGSKA (reference sequence). V gave up 7 bases and J gave up 8 bases; unmatched junction bases: 15. CDR3 sequence: CSVPGGQGARVEAFF. CDR3 in DNA: TGCAGTGTTCCGGGCGGACAGGGGGCTAGAGTGGAAGCTTTCTTT.

This clonotype has just a few counts. The chain links TRBV28 to TRBJ2-7, with TRBD2 matching over 10 bases. The J segment lost 6 bases and the V segment lost 2 bases, leaving 10 bases of the junction unmatched. The CDR3 is 16 amino acids. Germline CDR1 reads MDHEN; CDR2 reads SYDVKM. The CDR3 sequence: CASSLTSGDRAGEQYF. CDR3 nucleotide sequence: TGTGCCAGCAGTTTAACTAGCGGGGACCGCGCGGGCGAGCAGTACTTC.

V gene TRBV12-3 or TRBV12-4 combines with J gene TRBJ1-1; possible D gene TRBD1, 6 bases. With 2 bases removed from V and 4 bases from J, the gap between germline ends came to 14 bases. The CDR3 loop spans 15 amino acids. In DNA, the CDR3 is TGTGCCAGCAGTTTAAGGGGCCAGGGGAGCACTGAAGCTTTCTTT. Encoded protein: CASSLRGQGSTEAFF.

The chain carries TRBV20-1 and TRBJ2-3; the D is unclear. The CDR3 extends over 14 amino acids. Germline loops: CDR1 DFQATT, CDR2 SNEGSKA (reference sequence). The V end was cut by 3 bases, the J end by 2 bases, with 12 bases between. The CDR3 spells CSASVGIATDTQYF. The CDR3 DNA is TGCAGTGCTAGCGTGGGGATAGCCACAGATACGCAGTATTTT.

Turning to this clonotype: An end of the junction differs from the germline gene, which may be a read error. The chain combines TRBV27 with TRBJ1-6; the D is unclear. Germline V gives CDR1 MNHEY, CDR2 SMNVEV (reference sequence). This CDR3 is built from 17 residues. In DNA, the CDR3 is TGTGCCAGCAGTTTAGCGGCAACTAGGGTGCTAAATTCACCCCGCCACTTT. It translates to CASSLAATRVLNSPRHF.

The chain's CDR3 is CASSPPTGTSGEDTQYF. The DNA for the CDR3 is TGTGCCAGCTCACCACCGACCGGGACTAGCGGGGAGGATACGCAGTATTTT. The V gene is TRBV18, the J gene TRBJ2-3, with 13 nucleotides matching TRBD2. The CDR3 has 17 residues. V lost 0 bases, J lost 6 bases, and 6 bases stayed unmatched. Germline CDR1 reads KGHSH; CDR2 reads LQKENI.

The rearrangement uses TRBV4-3 and TRBJ2-2; D unclear. The germline V gene has CDR1 LGHNA and CDR2 YSLEER. The CDR3 spans 12 residues. The V gene lost 4 bases and the J gene lost 8 bases, with 8 bases spanning the gap. CDR3 protein: CASSPPRGELFF. CDR3 DNA sequence: TGCGCCAGCAGCCCACCCCGAGGGGAGCTGTTTTTT.

This clonotype was seen a single time. This chain connects TRBV6-5 to TRBJ1-1; D is ambiguous. Germline V gene data show CDR1 as MNHEY and CDR2 as SVGAGI. Trimming left V 0 bases short and J 3 bases short, with 11 bases between. This CDR3 has 15 amino acids. The CDR3 protein is CASSYSPNRDTEAFF. The CDR3 DNA reads TGTGCCAGCAGTTACTCCCCAAACCGGGACACTGAAGCTTTCTTT.